The 13 T cell receptor beta chains presented below share a single source sample, sequenced in a study of T-cell memory formation after mild COVID-19. Each CDR3 protein gets one entry after TCRdb re-called the 5' RACE reads with MiXCR. The top ten hold 3.5% to 4% of the sample, which has 200,000 to 250,000 distinct CDR3 sequences, around 9.1% seen once. The specimen was PBMCs or a T cell subset sorted from them (not recorded which). The receptor set was obtained from a man aged 18 to 30 who had mild COVID-19 (a few samples of this study predate the infection). Cell type and time point are not known.

The rearrangement uses TRBV11-2 and TRBJ2-7; 8 bases are shared with TRBD1. Germline V CDR1 and CDR2: SGHAT, FQNNGV. The CDR3 is 14 amino acids. The V gene end was trimmed by 3 bases and the J gene end by 2 bases; junction bases not matched to a gene: 3. Written as DNA, the CDR3 is TGTGCCAGCAGCTTCGGGACAGGACCCTACGAGCAGTACGTC. It encodes CASSFGTGPYEQYV.

This clonotype was found a few times. This chain links TRBV12-3 or TRBV12-4 with TRBJ1-2; TRBD1 might be the D (5 bases). The CDR3 length is 14 residues. The V gene lost 4 bases and the J gene lost 5 bases, with 14 bases spanning the gap. The CDR3 DNA reads TGTGCCAGCAGTTCCTCAGACAGAGTTTATGGCTACACCTTC. This sequence encodes CASSSSDRVYGYTF.

The gene calls are TRBV14 and TRBJ2-7, with 13 nucleotides matching TRBD2. CDR1 SGHDN and CDR2 FVKESK come from the germline V gene. This CDR3 is built from 17 residues. V was pared by 0 bases and J by 5 bases, with 7 bases of the junction left unmatched. For the CDR3, the DNA is TGTGCCAGCAGCCAAGACCCTACTAGCGGGGGGGCCCACGAGCAGTACTTC. Its protein is CASSQDPTSGGAHEQYF.

Only a few counts were recorded for this clonotype. This chain uses TRBV4-3 with TRBJ1-2; D possibly corresponds to TRBD1 (6 bases). V was clipped by 0 bases and J by 8 bases, with 10 bases between them. Per the germline V gene, CDR1 is LGHNA and CDR2 is YSLEER. CDR3 length equals 13 residues. The CDR3 region has the DNA TGCGCCAGCAGCCAAGATCAGGGGCAAGGCTACACCTTC. Translating gives CASSQDQGQGYTF.

There are a few counts of this clonotype. V is TRBV7-2 and J is TRBJ1-2, with 7 bases that match TRBD1. From germline, CDR1 is SGHTA and CDR2 FQGNSA. Germline trimming cut 5 bases from V and 6 bases from J; bases unmatched to any gene: 12. CDR3 length: 15 amino acids. CDR3 DNA sequence: TGTGCCAGCAGCACATCGGAAGGGGGCGCGGATGGCTACACCTTC. It codes for CASSTSEGGADGYTF.

This clonotype was observed a few times. The chain recombines TRBV4-2 with TRBJ2-4; D gene ambiguous. CDR3 length: 12 residues. Trimming removed 2 bases at V and 9 bases at J, with 8 bases between. Germline loops: CDR1 LGHNA, CDR2 YNFKEQ. CDR3 nucleotide sequence: TGTGCCAGCAGCCAAACCATGGGCATTCAGTACTTC. Its protein product is CASSQTMGIQYF.

V gene TRBV2 combines with J gene TRBJ2-2, with 8 bases matching TRBD2. CDR3 size: 15 residues. V gave up 5 bases and J gave up 3 bases; unmatched junction bases: 5. Germline values: CDR1 SNHLY, CDR2 FYNNEI. DNA of the CDR3: TGTGCCAGCAGTCGAGGACTAGCATACACCGGGGAGCTGTTTTTT. It encodes CASSRGLAYTGELFF.

The chain links TRBV15 to TRBJ2-3, with TRBD2 matching 11 bases. V trimming: 6 bases; J trimming: 3 bases; junction bases outside the gene matches: 5. This CDR3 is built from 15 residues. Germline CDR1 is LNHNV and CDR2 is YYDKDF (reference sequence). In DNA form, the CDR3 reads TGTGCCACCAGGAATAGCGGGGGGGCTACAGATACGCAGTATTTT. Translation gives CATRNSGGATDTQYF.

This clonotype was detected only a few times. The chain is built from TRBV4-1 and TRBJ1-1; D may be TRBD1 (5 bases). V shed 2 bases and J shed 4 bases, with 14 bases lying between them. The CDR3 has 15 residues. CDR1 is MGHRA and CDR2 is YSYEKL in the germline V gene. The CDR3 loop is CASSQTPRVPTEAFF. The CDR3 DNA is TGCGCCAGCAGCCAAACACCCAGGGTTCCCACTGAAGCTTTCTTT.

The J gene is TRBJ1-1, the V gene TRBV6-5; D is perhaps TRBD1 (5 bases). V was shortened by 2 bases and J by 8 bases, with 12 bases between the two germline ends. Per the germline V gene, CDR1 is MNHEY and CDR2 is SVGAGI. The CDR3 has 13 amino acids. The DNA of the CDR3 is TGTGCCAGCAGTTACGACAGTGGCCGCGAAGCTTTCTTT. It translates to CASSYDSGREAFF.

There are many counts of this clonotype. The V and J genes are TRBV28 and TRBJ2-3; the D is unclear. Germline V gene sequence: CDR1 MDHEN, CDR2 SYDVKM. Trimming pared 8 bases from V and 0 bases from J, leaving 9 bases between. The CDR3 covers 13 residues. Here the CDR3 reads CASSQGSTDTQYF. The CDR3 DNA reads TGTGCCAGCTCCCAAGGCAGCACAGATACGCAGTATTTT.

The rearrangement uses TRBV6-5 and TRBJ1-2; D uncertain. CDR1 is MNHEY, CDR2 SVGAGI, per germline. Trimming removed 6 bases at V and 8 bases at J, with 28 bases between. This CDR3 comprises 17 residues. In DNA form, the CDR3 reads TGTGCCAGCAGCTCCGCCGTTACCGGGCATGCCAGAAGAGGCTACACCTTC. Amino acid sequence: CASSSAVTGHARRGYTF.

This clonotype was seen more than once but under ten times. The chain combines TRBV6-5 with TRBJ2-3, with TRBD2 as a possible D gene (6 bases). The CDR3 has 13 residues. V lost 7 bases and J 0 bases, leaving 8 bases between the germline ends. Per germline, CDR1 MNHEY and CDR2 SVGAGI. The CDR3 sequence is CASIAGSTDTQYF. The CDR3 region has the DNA TGTGCCAGCATTGCGGGGAGCACAGATACGCAGTATTTT.